These T cell receptor beta chains were read from a single sample in a study of monozygotic twins with inflammatory bowel disease. Using the 5' RACE reads, TCRdb records one entry per CDR3 protein without DNA. The repertoire table contains 300,000 to 350,000 distinct CDR3 sequences. Sequencing was performed on blood. All receptors come from a human donor with ulcerative colitis or Crohn's disease, or a healthy co-twin of an affected twin (not recorded which). Each CDR3 is given with its conserved first and last residue.

>TRBV9|TRBJ2-1
CASSATSGREGSYNEQFF
>TRBV7-9|TRBJ2-7
CASSPLGGSSYEQYF
>TRBV30|TRBJ1-6
CAWRSTTDSPLHF
>TRBV7-3|TRBJ2-1
CASSSYASRDEQFF
>TRBV5-4|TRBJ2-2
CASSPRTSGRAQTGELFF
>TRBV20-1|TRBJ2-1
CSASTPGLGVHEQFF
>TRBV7-8|TRBJ2-5
CASSLAQELAGVLTQYF
>TRBV5-1|TRBJ2-7
CASSFGGQGESYEQYF
>TRBV18|TRBJ2-5
CASSLETRGETQYF
>TRBV11-2|TRBJ1-5
CASSPSGTTGTDDNQPQHF
>TRBV5-1|TRBJ2-5
CASSLGAGVFKETQYF
>TRBV5-1|TRBJ2-1
CASSLSGVSSYNEQFF
>TRBV11-2|TRBJ1-2
CASSLAQGVNNYGYTF
>TRBV7-9|TRBJ2-7
CASSLVGTEQYF
>TRBV20-1|TRBJ1-1
CSASQGGNTEAFF
>TRBV7-2|TRBJ1-1
CASSSQKYGEAFF
>TRBV11-2|TRBJ1-5
CASSWTISEPQHF
>TRBV28|TRBJ2-5
CAASTAFVQETQYF
>TRBV5-8|TRBJ2-5
CASSPGQGMIMETQYF
>TRBV7-3|TRBJ2-1
CASSLRSSDSGGSNEQFF
>TRBV7-6|TRBJ2-7
CASADGLAGREQYF
>TRBV6-6|TRBJ2-3
CASSRDRATDTQYF
>TRBV11-2|TRBJ2-3
CASSLRDTTRTDTQYF
>TRBV5-1|TRBJ2-3
CASSYQADGTDTQYF
>TRBV7-9|TRBJ2-7
CASSLGRGLAGDEQYF
>TRBV14|TRBJ2-1
CASSQGTYNDQFF
>TRBV2|TRBJ1-5
CASSEGGTGGNQPQHF
>TRBV9|TRBJ2-7
CASSVGASGGSYEQYF
>TRBV15|TRBJ2-5
CATSRGLGLETQYF
>TRBV5-5|TRBJ1-1
CASSLEGVGYMNTEAFF
>TRBV2|TRBJ1-2
CASKTGAGLSYGYTF
>TRBV19|TRBJ2-2
CASKFKGEGRELLF
>TRBV4-2|TRBJ2-7
CASSHGNRGQISSYEQYF
>TRBV6-1|TRBJ2-3
CASSEAGVRYF
>TRBV7-8|TRBJ2-1
CASSVASGQGANEQFF
>TRBV5-1|TRBJ1-4
CASSPSPGDHWTGIRVVNEKLFF
>TRBV27|TRBJ1-2
CASSYHPRTEYGYTF
>TRBV20-1|TRBJ1-1
CSARNGYPGQENTEAFF
>TRBV18|TRBJ1-1
CASSPHQGWSGAEAFF
>TRBV12-3/TRBV12-4|TRBJ2-1
CASSPTTSGNYNEQFF
>TRBV3-1|TRBJ2-6
CASSQGAGGANVLTF
>TRBV10-3|TRBJ2-2
CAISARASGGALNTGELFF
>TRBV20-1|TRBJ1-6
CSANSPRSSYNSPPHF
>TRBV29-1|TRBJ2-7
CSVEGAGGNEQYF
>TRBV4-1|TRBJ2-7
CASSLRPGQPHEQYF
>TRBV11-2|TRBJ2-7
CASSFRGRTGYDEQYF